This T cell receptor beta chain was obtained from a study of cytomegalovirus exposure and HLA in healthy donors. On the study more broadly: There were 70 million to 95 million unique TCRs (from HLA-typed donors) in an early data release.

PCR primers comprised 60 Vbeta and 13 Jbeta primers. Some clones are missing from TCRdb's copy, which holds only in-frame ones; the method was immunoSEQ multiplex PCR. Counted here are 150,000 to 200,000 clones, more than 60% occurring once; the ten biggest clones make up roughly 8%. The CDR3 extends over 16 amino acids. V gave up 3 bases and J gave up 1 base; unmatched junction bases: 6. Germline CDR1 reads SGHAT; CDR2 reads FQNNGV. The sequencing input was PBMCs. The V gene is TRBV11-2, the J gene TRBJ2-3, with TRBD2 matching 8 bases. The receptor was isolated from a woman aged 40 to 50 in good health and CMV-seropositive. DNA for the CDR3: TGTGCCAGCAGCTTTTCTGTTAGCGGGGGCACAGATACGCAGTATTTT. Translation gives CASSFSVSGGTDTQYF.